These 27 T cell receptor beta chains share one sample of origin, sequenced in a study of CD8+CD57+ T cells in acquired aplastic anemia. The study profiled TCR beta VDJ and CDR3 using genomic DNA as template. TCRdb reprocessed the reads via MiXCR and lists one record per CDR3 protein. Found here are 150,000 to 200,000 distinct CDR3 sequences, about 60% of them singletons; the top ten hold roughly 42%. The material sequenced was sorted CD4+, CD8+, or CD8+CD57+ T cells (not recorded which) from PBMCs. These receptors came from a human donor in good health.

The chain carries TRBV14 and TRBJ1-4; D is undetermined. Between the trimmed V and J ends, which lost 0 bases and 14 bases, there was a span of 10 bases. CDR1 is SGHDN, CDR2 FVKESK, per germline. This CDR3 spans 12 amino acids. CDR3 sequence reads: CASSQEGNSLFF. Written as DNA, the CDR3 is TGTGCCAGCAGCCAAGAAGGGAATTCGCTGTTTTTT.

Note on this clonotype: A single base separates this from a much larger clone, so it may be a read error. The rearrangement uses TRBV19 and TRBJ2-1, with a tentative D call TRBD2 (6 bases). The CDR3 loop spans 13 amino acids. Trimming pared 9 bases from V and 1 base from J, leaving 10 bases between. From germline, CDR1 is LNHDA and CDR2 SQIVND (reference sequence). The CDR3 loop reads CASGGKSYNEQFF. CDR3 in DNA: TGTGCCAGCGGGGGTAAGTCCTACAATGAGCAGTTCTTC.

The V call is TRBV29-1, the J call TRBJ2-5, with D hard to call. V was pared by 5 bases and J by 3 bases, with 10 bases between. Germline CDR1 and CDR2: SQVTM and ANQGSEA. CDR3 length equals 12 residues. This chain's CDR3 is CSVPTIEETQYF. DNA of the CDR3: TGCAGCGTTCCGACGATTGAAGAGACCCAGTACTTC.

About this clonotype: The junction differs from germline at one of its ends, possibly a read error. V is TRBV6-1 and J is TRBJ1-5; a weak D match, TRBD1 (5 bases). Germline V lookup: CDR1 MNHNS, CDR2 SASEGT. The CDR3 is made up of 17 amino acids. The CDR3 loop is CTSSRYGHLDSNQPQHF. In nucleotides, the CDR3 is TGTACCAGCAGTAGATACGGACATCTGGATAGCAATCAGCCCCAGCATTTT.

The chain uses TRBV7-3 and TRBJ2-1; D is perhaps TRBD1 or TRBD2 (5 bases each). The CDR3 length is 12 residues. Germline V gives CDR1 SGHTA, CDR2 FQGTGA. Trimming pared 5 bases from V and 6 bases from J, leaving 8 bases between. The CDR3 loop is CASSPGANEQFF. CDR3 in DNA: TGTGCCAGCAGCCCCGGGGCCAATGAGCAGTTCTTC.

The chain uses TRBV5-1 and TRBJ2-7; 7 bases are shared with TRBD1. This CDR3 region has 13 residues. V was pared by 3 bases and J by 5 bases, with 5 bases of the junction left unmatched. Germline V gene data show CDR1 as SGHRS and CDR2 as YFSETQ. DNA of the CDR3: TGCGCCAGCAGCTCGGGACAGATCCACGAGCAGTACTTC. Its protein is CASSSGQIHEQYF. Full variable domain (missing parts from reference TRBV5-1 and TRBJ2-7): KAGVTQTPRYLIKTRGQQVTLSCSPISGHRSVSWYQQTPGQGLQFLFEYFSETQRNKGNFPGRFSGRQFSNSRSEMNVSTLELGDSALYLCASSSGQIHEQYFGPGTRLTVT.

The gene calls are TRBV15 and TRBJ2-7; D remains ambiguous. There are 13 residues in the CDR3. The germline gives CDR1 LNHNV, CDR2 YYDKDF (reference sequence). V shed 3 bases and J shed 3 bases, with 9 bases lying between them. The CDR3 reads CATSSQPGYEQYF. The CDR3 coding sequence is TGTGCCACCAGCAGTCAGCCGGGCTACGAGCAGTACTTC.

This clonotype showed up just a few times. The V and J genes are TRBV9 and TRBJ1-2; 8 nucleotides line up with TRBD1. The V gene's germline CDR1 is SGDLS and CDR2 YYNGEE. The CDR3 runs 15 residues. The J segment lost 4 bases and the V segment lost 0 bases, leaving 5 bases of the junction unmatched. The CDR3 is CASSVGQGQPYGYTF. CDR3 sequence (DNA): TGTGCCAGCAGCGTAGGACAGGGGCAACCCTATGGCTACACCTTC.

Note on this clonotype: One junction end disagrees with the germline gene, perhaps due to a read error. This chain links TRBV10-3 with TRBJ1-2, with 9 bases that match TRBD1. The CDR3 sequence is 13 residues long. Germline CDR1 ENHRY, CDR2 SYGVKD. The CDR3 reads CTISTGGGYGYTF. The CDR3 DNA sequence: TGTACCATCAGCACAGGGGGCGGCTATGGCTACACCTTC.

This clonotype was detected ten times or more. The V call is TRBV2, the J call TRBJ2-3, with D tentatively TRBD2 (6 bases). The V end was cut by 7 bases, the J end by 3 bases, with 14 bases between. This CDR3 comprises 14 residues. The germline gives CDR1 SNHLY, CDR2 FYNNEI. For the CDR3, the DNA is TGTGCCAGCACCGGGACTCCGCGGACAGATACGCAGTATTTT. Translation: CASTGTPRTDTQYF.

There are a few counts of this clonotype. The chain is built from TRBV4-1 and TRBJ1-5, with D perhaps TRBD1 (6 bases). In germline, CDR1 is MGHRA, CDR2 YSYEKL. V shed 1 base and J shed 1 base, with 14 bases lying between them. The CDR3 is made up of 17 amino acids. The CDR3 protein is CASSQVAQGGSNQPQHF. The CDR3, as DNA: TGCGCCAGCAGCCAAGTAGCACAGGGTGGGAGCAATCAGCCCCAGCATTTT.

The chain links TRBV10-2 to TRBJ2-3; D gene unclear. Between the trimmed V and J ends, which lost 7 bases and 5 bases, there was a span of 7 bases. The CDR3 loop spans 11 amino acids. Germline V gene sequence: CDR1 WSHSY, CDR2 SAAADI. CDR3 protein: CASTQRDTQYF. The CDR3 nucleotides read TGCGCCAGCACACAGCGAGATACGCAGTATTTT.

This sequence joins TRBV7-9 and TRBJ1-1; D unresolved. The CDR3 covers 11 residues. Germline CDR1 SEHNR, CDR2 FQNEAQ (reference sequence). The V and J ends lost 4 bases and 12 bases respectively, with 12 bases between them. CDR3 amino acids: CASSSGGQPFF. The CDR3 nucleotides read TGTGCCAGCAGCTCCGGAGGTCAGCCTTTCTTT. The full variable domain, completed using reference TRBV7-9 and TRBJ1-1, is DTGVSQNPRHKITKRGQNVTFRCDPISEHNRLYWYRQTLGQGPEFLTYFQNEAQLEKSRLLSDRFSAERPKGSFSTLEIQRTEQGDSAMYLCASSSGGQPFFGQGTRLTVV.

The rearrangement joins TRBV3-1 to TRBJ1-2, with a possible D match to TRBD1 (6 bases). The V end was cut by 3 bases, the J end by 4 bases, with 9 bases between. From germline, CDR1 is LGHDT and CDR2 YNNKEL (reference sequence). The CDR3 runs to 13 residues. CDR3 DNA: TGTGCCAGCAGCCAGGACAGCACCTATGGCTACACCTTC. The encoded protein is CASSQDSTYGYTF.

This chain uses TRBV19 with TRBJ1-5; 7 bases agree with TRBD1. CDR1 and CDR2 (germline): LNHDA, SQIVND (reference sequence). The CDR3 loop spans 16 amino acids. V gave up 5 bases and J gave up 4 bases; unmatched junction bases: 11. The CDR3 DNA follows: TGTGCCAGTAGTCGCACCCTGGGACAGCCTAATCAGCCCCAGCATTTT. Protein product: CASSRTLGQPNQPQHF.

The chain uses TRBV9 and TRBJ2-3; D call uncertain. This CDR3 has 15 amino acids. Trimming removed 4 bases at V and 2 bases at J, with 14 bases between. Germline V gene sequence: CDR1 SGDLS, CDR2 YYNGEE. CDR3 region: CASSPRVVSTDTQYF. The CDR3 nucleotides read TGTGCCAGCAGCCCCCGGGTAGTCTCCACAGATACGCAGTATTTT.

The chain employs TRBV7-8 and TRBJ2-7; 12 positions match TRBD2. The J call may be faulty, since TRBJ2-1 better matches the DNA end. This CDR3 has 16 residues. The germline V gene has CDR1 SGHVS and CDR2 FQNEAQ. CDR3 DNA: TGTGCCAGCGCACCCCGGACTAGCGGGACATACCATGAGCAGTTCTTC. Protein sequence: CASAPRTSGTYHEQFF.

Note on this clonotype: A read error may account for a junction end that differs from germline. The CDR3 here is CATSDLSWRTYNEQFF. For the CDR3, the DNA is TGTGCCACCAGTGACCTTAGCTGGAGGACCTACAACGAGCAGTTCTTC. V gene TRBV24-1 combines with J gene TRBJ2-1; perhaps TRBD2 as D (5 bases). Germline V gene data show CDR1 as KGHDR and CDR2 as SFDVKD. CDR3 length: 16 residues.

Comments on this clonotype: The junction differs from germline at one of its ends, possibly a read error. The chain employs TRBV5-4 and TRBJ2-3; D possibly matches TRBD1 or TRBD2 (6 bases each). The CDR3 runs to 15 residues. Germline CDR1 is SGHNT and CDR2 is YYREEE (reference sequence). CDR3 DNA: TGCGCCAGCAGCTTGGAGGGGACATTGACAGATACGCAGTATTTT. Its translation is CASSLEGTLTDTQYF.

The chain couples TRBV6-5 to TRBJ1-1; 8 bases are a match to TRBD1. The CDR3 sequence is 14 residues long. V was pared by 9 bases and J by 3 bases, with 9 bases of the junction left unmatched. Germline values: CDR1 MNHEY, CDR2 SVGAGI. The DNA of the CDR3 is TGTGCCAGTAGTGCCGACAGGGGATACACTGAAGCTTTCTTT. It encodes CASSADRGYTEAFF.

The chain carries TRBV19 and TRBJ1-2; a weak D match, TRBD1 (6 bases). Germline CDR1 LNHDA, CDR2 SQIVND (reference sequence). This CDR3 is built from 17 residues. V was trimmed by 4 bases and J by 3 bases, leaving 21 bases between them. The CDR3 spells CASSRRTGQGKDYGYTF. The CDR3 DNA sequence: TGTGCCAGTAGTAGAAGGACGGGGCAGGGGAAGGACTATGGCTACACCTTC.

This clonotype came up a few times. The gene calls are TRBV12-5 and TRBJ1-1; D ambiguous. Trimming removed 4 bases from V and 4 bases from J, with 10 bases in between. The CDR3 length is 13 residues. In germline, CDR1 is LGHNT, CDR2 FRNRAP. The CDR3 protein is CASGSSGFTEAFF. CDR3 coding DNA: TGTGCTAGTGGTTCAAGTGGGTTCACTGAAGCTTTCTTT.

V usage is TRBV12-3 or TRBV12-4 and J usage is TRBJ2-7, with 13 bases that match TRBD2. Germline trimming cut 5 bases from V and 2 bases from J; bases unmatched to any gene: 3. The CDR3 consists of 15 residues. CDR3 DNA: TGTGCCAGCAGTACCGGGACTAGCGGGACCTACGAGCAGTACTTC. Amino acids: CASSTGTSGTYEQYF.

The genes are TRBV7-9 and TRBJ2-5; a weak D match, TRBD2 (6 bases). Germline V lookup: CDR1 SEHNR, CDR2 FQNEAQ (reference sequence). The ends were cut back, 5 bases at V and 4 bases at J, with 17 bases in the middle. There are 15 residues in the CDR3. The CDR3 here is CASSVGPAAGETQYF. The CDR3 DNA follows: TGTGCCAGCAGCGTAGGCCCGGCAGCGGGAGAGACCCAGTACTTC.

Of note for this clonotype: The CDR3 ends on some other residue instead of the conserved phenylalanine or tryptophan, so this is likely a read error. It is unclear where the CDR3 begins or ends on the DNA, so no DNA is shown, and the CDR3 is as TCRdb lists it. V usage is TRBV12-3 or TRBV12-4 and J usage is TRBJ1-1. The CDR3 spans 9 amino acids, including both terminal residues. CDR3 loop: CASSEGGVV.

The V gene is TRBV7-3, the J gene TRBJ2-7; 7 bases fit TRBD1. V lost 5 bases and J lost 5; bases outside the gene matches: 6. The germline gives CDR1 SGHTA, CDR2 FQGTGA. This CDR3 contains 13 residues. CDR3 in amino acids: CASSPGQNHEQYF. In DNA form, the CDR3 reads TGTGCCAGCAGCCCGGGACAGAACCACGAGCAGTACTTC.

The V call is TRBV7-9, the J call TRBJ2-7; 7 bases agree with TRBD1. The length of the CDR3 is 14 residues. V dropped 11 bases and J dropped 6; count of bases not matched to a gene: 16. Per the germline V gene, CDR1 is SEHNR and CDR2 is FQNEAQ (reference sequence). CDR3 nucleotides: TGTGCCTCCAGCGTTGCGGACAGGTCTTCCGAGCAGTACTTC. It translates to CASSVADRSSEQYF.